This T cell receptor beta chain was sequenced for a study of blood T cell repertoires in COVID-19 (dated by TCRdb to the early 2020s). Looking at the study overall: Collaborator samples came from the United States, Italy and Spain and covered acute and convalescent phases of COVID-19. The material from the prospective study consisted of cDNA or gDNA derived from T cells, B-cell-depleted T cells, or PBMCs. The dataset comprised deeply sampled blood TCRbeta repertoires from subjects exposed to, actively infected with, or recovered from COVID-19. The repertoires were released in a freely available public database meant as a resource for research on the immune response to SARS-CoV-2. Samples were obtained from the ongoing ImmuneRACE study (first 160 participants) and from some 1,200 subjects provided by 6 global collaborators. The sample metadata nearly always contained a de-identified subject ID, COVID-19 status, age in years and sex. Where available, HLA class I and class II types were taken from metadata supplied by the sample provider and were not determined by assay-based typing.

Trimming takes 3 bases off V and 7 bases off J; junction bases not matched to a gene: 7. Taken from the germline V gene, the CDR1 and CDR2 loops are SGHTA and FQGNSA. From the cysteine up to the phenylalanine, the CDR3 has a length of 15 residues. The CDR3 DNA has 45 bases and is translated from base 1. Overall study results and their limits: Clinical and demographic metadata were provided uncurated, with the amount varying by source and participant.

Concerning this clone itself: What antigen it recognizes has not been identified. Base quality data are lacking; no much larger clone is found one base away.

The collaborating institutions used their own protocols to collect whole blood in K2EDTA tubes. For TCRbeta analysis, collaborators shipped samples as frozen whole blood, isolated PBMCs, or DNA extracted from either of those sample types. TCRbeta CDR3 regions were amplified from genomic DNA using the immunoSEQ Assay, a bias-controlled multiplex PCR. The paper's data handling went like this. Nucleated cell counts per sample were estimated from amplification of reference gene primers within the assay. To quantify the absolute abundance of each unique TCRbeta CDR3 rearrangement, sequence reads were collapsed and filtered. For each sample, productive Simpson clonality was calculated by taking the square root of Simpson's diversity index across productive rearrangements. TCRdb obtained this table from immuneACCESS and retained in-frame rearrangements with V and J assigned. These tables miss some clones; where compared with another copy, unresolved V genes account for less than half of the shortfall, and the remainder is unexplained. V, J and clone size reflect that table, while D and trimming were determined from the DNA. The sample table contains approximately 160,000 clones; only one count was recorded for over 90% of them. 0.45% to 0.65% of the sample belongs to the ten largest clones.

Sample: peripheral blood. Recombination connected TRBV7-2 to TRBJ2-7; 12 central bases correspond to TRBD2. The TCR sequence derives from a man aged 45 to 65 with acute or convalescent COVID-19. The encoded CDR3 is CASSFLAGGTREQYF. Read as DNA, the sequence is TGTGCCAGCAGCTTCCTAGCGGGAGGGACGCGGGAGCAGTACTTC.